This entry lists 12 T cell receptor beta chains sequenced from one sample in a study of chemoradiotherapy in HPV16-positive cancers. Sequenced by immunoSEQ multiplex PCR; TCRdb stores in-frame clones only, minus some. The data contain tens of thousands of clones, over 75% of them singletons. The sample consisted of blood, taken from a patient who underwent chemoradiotherapy. The source is a human donor with HPV-associated anogenital cancer.

The CDR3 DNA follows: TGTGCCAGCAGCCGGTTACTCCGGGACAGGGTTAGTAATCAGCCCCAGCATTTT. As protein: CASSRLLRDRVSNQPQHF. The chain links TRBV5-5 to TRBJ1-5, with 9 bases lining up with TRBD1. V dropped 4 bases and J dropped 4; count of bases not matched to a gene: 15. Germline lookup yields CDR1 SGHKS and CDR2 YYEKEE (reference sequence). CDR3 length: 18 amino acids.

This sequence joins TRBV5-1 and TRBJ2-5; D assignment may be TRBD1 or TRBD2 (5 bases each). Trimming stripped 4 bases from V and 0 bases from J, with 13 bases between. In germline, CDR1 is SGHRS, CDR2 YFSETQ. This CDR3 region has 15 residues. The CDR3 nucleotides read TGCGCCAGCAGCCCGGGGCCCTCGTACCAAGAGACCCAGTACTTC. As protein: CASSPGPSYQETQYF.

V and J are TRBV4-1 and TRBJ1-1; no clear D gene. V was pared by 0 bases and J by 0 bases, with 8 bases between. Germline V gene data show CDR1 as MGHRA and CDR2 as YSYEKL. The CDR3 is made up of 15 amino acids. In DNA, the CDR3 is TGCGCCAGCAGCCAAGAGTCCAGCTTGAACACTGAAGCTTTCTTT. Translation gives CASSQESSLNTEAFF.

The chain combines TRBV30 with TRBJ1-1; no reliable D call. Germline assignment: CDR1 GTSNPN and CDR2 SVGIG (reference sequence). The CDR3 is made up of 12 amino acids. Trimming removed 4 bases at V and 1 base at J, with 7 bases between. CDR3 sequence: CAWTRKNTEAFF. In nucleotides, the CDR3 is TGTGCCTGGACTCGTAAGAACACTGAAGCTTTCTTT.

Here the CDR3 DNA reads TGTGCCAGCTATCCCGCGACAGGGATAAATTCACCCCTCCACTTT. Translated: CASYPATGINSPLHF. The chain is built from TRBV28 and TRBJ1-6, with 7 positions matching TRBD1. Germline CDR1 MDHEN, CDR2 SYDVKM. V lost 8 bases and J lost 7; bases outside the gene matches: 11. CDR3 size: 15 residues.

This sequence joins TRBV5-8 and TRBJ2-5; no firm D call. Trimming stripped 2 bases from V and 0 bases from J, with 8 bases between. Germline V gene sequence: CDR1 SGHTS, CDR2 YDEGEE. CDR3 length: 14 amino acids. In DNA, the CDR3 is TGTGCCAGCAGCTTCCAGAACTACCAAGAGACCCAGTACTTC. Encoded protein: CASSFQNYQETQYF. Combining the CDR3 with reference TRBV5-8 and TRBJ2-5 gives the whole variable domain EAGVTQSPTHLIKTRGQQATLRCSPISGHTSVYWYQQALGLGLQFLLWYDEGEERNRGNFPPRFSGRQFPNYSSELNVNALELEDSALYLCASSFQNYQETQYFGPGTRLLVL.

The chain is built from TRBV11-3 and TRBJ1-1; D is possibly TRBD1 (5 bases). V dropped 4 bases and J dropped 8 bases, with 11 bases sitting between them. This CDR3 has 12 amino acids. Germline CDR1 SGHNT, CDR2 YENEEA. The CDR3 DNA follows: TGTGCCAGCAGCTCTTGGGGGGGGGAAGCTTTCTTT. Translation gives CASSSWGGEAFF.

The genes are TRBV7-3 and TRBJ2-5; 9 bases map to TRBD2. CDR3 length equals 15 residues. In germline, CDR1 is SGHTA, CDR2 FQGTGA. J was trimmed by 4 bases and V by 5 bases; bases with no gene match: 8. The CDR3 DNA reads as TGTGCCAGCAGCCCCGGGGGTAGCGGGGGAGAGACCCAGTACTTC. Encoded protein: CASSPGGSGGETQYF.

The chain uses TRBV11-2 and TRBJ2-1, with 8 bases lining up with TRBD2. Germline assignment: CDR1 SGHAT and CDR2 FQNNGV. The J segment lost 0 bases and the V segment lost 6 bases, leaving 7 bases of the junction unmatched. This CDR3 contains 16 residues. In DNA, the CDR3 is TGTGCCAGCAGTTTAACTAGCGGACTCTCCTACAATGAGCAGTTCTTC. Protein product: CASSLTSGLSYNEQFF.

This chain joins TRBV27 and TRBJ1-1, with D possibly TRBD1 on 5 matching bases. The ends were cut back, 6 bases at V and 5 bases at J, with 16 bases in the middle. Germline lookup yields CDR1 MNHEY and CDR2 SMNVEV (reference sequence). The CDR3 extends over 14 amino acids. CDR3 bases: TGTGCCAGCAGGAGAGACAGAGTAGAGACTGAAGCTTTCTTT. Translating gives CASRRDRVETEAFF.

The chain recombines TRBV10-3 with TRBJ2-5; D is unclear. Trimming stripped 3 bases from V and 0 bases from J, with 5 bases between. This CDR3 has 13 amino acids. Germline loops: CDR1 ENHRY, CDR2 SYGVKD. Here the CDR3 DNA reads TGTGCCATCAGTGACACTAACCAAGAGACCCAGTACTTC. This sequence encodes CAISDTNQETQYF.

J is TRBJ2-3 and V is TRBV7-2, with TRBD2 matching over 15 bases. CDR1 and CDR2 (germline): SGHTA, FQGNSA. J lost 3 bases, V lost 2 bases, and 9 bases had no gene match. CDR3 length: 19 amino acids. CDR3 in amino acids: CASSLLPGLAGGRTDTQYF. In nucleotides, the CDR3 is TGTGCCAGCAGCTTACTACCGGGACTAGCGGGGGGAAGGACAGATACGCAGTATTTT. Variable domain in full (rest from reference TRBV7-2 and TRBJ2-3): GAGVSQSPSNKVTEKGKDVELRCDPISGHTALYWYRQSLGQGLEFLIYFQGNSAPDKSGLPSDRFSAERTGGSVSTLTIQRTQQEDSAVYLCASSLLPGLAGGRTDTQYFGPGTRLTVL.